These T cell receptor beta chains were read from a single sample in a study of blood T cell repertoires in COVID-19. The protocol was immunoSEQ multiplex PCR, while the TCRdb copy is restricted to in-frame clones and leaves out a portion. The profile shows around 80,000 clones, approximately 80% of them singletons. The sequencing input was peripheral blood. Source of these receptors: a man aged 50 to 60 with COVID-19, enrolled during active disease. Each CDR3 is given without its conserved first and last residue. Each record gives: clone size, V gene, CDR3 protein. Size is stated for part of the rows, as once, few or many counts, or as a class when the clone is expanded.

>NA|TRBV15
ATSRVAGGPTDTQY
>NA|TRBV30
AWSRQKVDEQY
>NA|TRBV7-3
ASSLEAGEYNEQF
>NA|TRBV5-1
ASSWERERVYNEQF
>NA|TRBV9
ASSVVGAGGIDTQY
>NA|TRBV9
ASSGWDSPKETQY
>NA|TRBV7-3
ASSSLSVGEQF
>many|TRBV25-1
ASSDSREAAYEQY
>once|TRBV5-4
ASSHRGAAYEQY
>large|TRBV2
ASIKISGRLTGELF
>NA|TRBV7-3
ASSLGQGVYEQY
>once|TRBV6-5
ASTMGQGLHGYT
>NA|TRBV28
ASISTGTGNQPQH
>NA|TRBV5-5
ASSLGATAETQY
>NA|TRBV7-3
ASSPGLAVYNEQF
>NA|TRBV24-1
ATSDHRGLLNEQF
>NA|TRBV4-1
ASSRGQDNQPQH